These 8 T cell receptor beta chains originate from one sample sequenced in a study of shared clonotypes between healthy human individuals. Sequencing was performed with immunoSEQ multiplex PCR; in TCRdb, only in-frame clones are kept and a portion is missing. The table includes approximately 2.5 million clones, more than 90% detected once. The sequenced sample was naive CD4+ T cells sorted from blood. Indicated subset: CD45RA+ positively selected. Receptor source: a young man in good health.

The chain uses TRBV2 and TRBJ2-1; D is ambiguous. The length of the CDR3 is 11 residues. Trimming took 7 bases from V and 6 from J, leaving 7 bases between them. Germline-derived CDR1 and CDR2 are SNHLY and FYNNEI. The CDR3 is CASNRANEQFF. CDR3 bases: TGTGCCAGCAACCGCGCCAATGAGCAGTTCTTC.

J is TRBJ2-7 and V is TRBV5-4; D might be TRBD1 (5 bases). Trimming removed 0 bases from V and 2 bases from J, with 12 bases in between. Germline V gives CDR1 SGHNT, CDR2 YYREEE (reference sequence). This CDR3 is 15 amino acids long. CDR3 sequence (DNA): TGTGCCAGCAGCTTGGGACAGACGCCAACCTACGAGCAGTACTTC. Amino acids: CASSLGQTPTYEQYF.

The V call is TRBV7-9, the J call TRBJ1-3, with no clear D. V lost 8 bases to trimming and J lost 0 bases, with 8 bases between them. The CDR3 has 13 residues. Germline assignment: CDR1 SEHNR and CDR2 FQNEAQ (reference sequence). CDR3 protein: CASRADSGNTIYF. CDR3 DNA: TGTGCCAGCCGGGCCGACTCTGGAAACACCATATATTTT.

As for this clone: Other nucleotide sequences in the sample specify the same CDR3. The V gene is TRBV19, the J gene TRBJ2-3; D is undetermined. CDR1 and CDR2 from the germline V gene are LNHDA and SQIVND (reference sequence). The germline V and J ends were trimmed by 5 bases and 2 bases, with 5 bases remaining between them. CDR3 length: 12 residues. The CDR3, as DNA: TGTGCCAGTAGTGGAGACACAGATACGCAGTATTTT. Protein: CASSGDTDTQYF.

The rearrangement joins TRBV6-1 to TRBJ1-6; D is undetermined. The CDR3 is 13 amino acids. Germline V gene sequence: CDR1 MNHNS, CDR2 SASEGT. Deletions cut 5 bases from V and 7 bases from J, with 9 bases between. Written as DNA, the CDR3 is TGTGCCAGCAGTACTACGGACAATTCACCCCTCCACTTT. Protein: CASSTTDNSPLHF.

The chain couples TRBV2 to TRBJ1-5; no clear D. CDR1 is SNHLY, CDR2 FYNNEI, per germline. Between the trimmed V and J ends, which lost 5 bases and 1 base, there was a span of 12 bases. The CDR3 is made up of 15 amino acids. In nucleotides, the CDR3 is TGTGCCAGCAGTTCCTGGGTAGAGAGCAATCAGCCCCAGCATTTT. Amino acids: CASSSWVESNQPQHF.

The chain uses TRBV11-2 and TRBJ2-1; either TRBD1 or TRBD2 may fit D (5 bases each). Per germline, CDR1 SGHAT and CDR2 FQNNGV. The CDR3 is 16 amino acids. V was shortened by 1 base and J by 6 bases, with 16 bases between the two germline ends. CDR3 protein: CASSLVWSTGTNEQFF. Here the CDR3 DNA reads TGTGCCAGCAGCTTAGTATGGTCTACGGGGACCAATGAGCAGTTCTTC.

This clone showed up just once. This chain uses TRBV5-1 with TRBJ2-1; TRBD2 aligns across 7 bases. The CDR3 is 16 amino acids. Germline V gene lookup returns CDR1 SGHRS and CDR2 YFSETQ. After removal of 4 bases from V and 2 bases from J, the junction contained 9 bases not matched to a gene. The chain's CDR3 is CASSTRLANPYNEQFF. CDR3 DNA sequence: TGCGCCAGCAGCACCAGACTAGCAAATCCCTACAATGAGCAGTTCTTC.